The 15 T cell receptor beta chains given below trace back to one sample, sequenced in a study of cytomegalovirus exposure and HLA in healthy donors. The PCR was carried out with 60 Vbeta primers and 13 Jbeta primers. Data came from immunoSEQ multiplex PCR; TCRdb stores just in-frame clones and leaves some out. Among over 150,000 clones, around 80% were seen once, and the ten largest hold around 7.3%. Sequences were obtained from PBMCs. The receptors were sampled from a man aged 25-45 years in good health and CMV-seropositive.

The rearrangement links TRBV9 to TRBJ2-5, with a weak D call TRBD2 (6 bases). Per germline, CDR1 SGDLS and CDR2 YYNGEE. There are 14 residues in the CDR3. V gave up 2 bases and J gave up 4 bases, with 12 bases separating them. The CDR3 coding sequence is TGTGCCAGCAGCGTCACTAGCTCCCCAGAGACCCAGTACTTC. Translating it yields CASSVTSSPETQYF.

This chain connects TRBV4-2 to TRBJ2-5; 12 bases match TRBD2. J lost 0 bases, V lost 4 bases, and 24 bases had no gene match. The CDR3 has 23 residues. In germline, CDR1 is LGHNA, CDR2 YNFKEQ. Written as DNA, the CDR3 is TGTGCCAGCAGCCGCGGGTGGGCTAGCGGGGGGGGGAGGGAGAGGTTCAACCAAGAGACCCAGTACTTC. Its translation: CASSRGWASGGGRERFNQETQYF.

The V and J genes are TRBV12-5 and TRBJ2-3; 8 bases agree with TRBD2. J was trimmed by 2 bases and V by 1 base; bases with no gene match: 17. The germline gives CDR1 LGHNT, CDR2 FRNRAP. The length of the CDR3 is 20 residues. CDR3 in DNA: TGTGCTAGTGGTTTGGACGGTAACTTACTACTAGCGGAAGACACAGATACGCAGTATTTT. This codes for CASGLDGNLLLAEDTDTQYF.

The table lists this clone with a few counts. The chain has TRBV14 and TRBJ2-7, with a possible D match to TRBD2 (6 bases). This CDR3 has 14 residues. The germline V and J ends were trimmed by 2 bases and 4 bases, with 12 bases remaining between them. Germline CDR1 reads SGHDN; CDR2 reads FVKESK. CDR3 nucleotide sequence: TGTGCCAGCAGCCAATGGGATAGCGGTTACGAGCAGTACTTC. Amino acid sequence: CASSQWDSGYEQYF.

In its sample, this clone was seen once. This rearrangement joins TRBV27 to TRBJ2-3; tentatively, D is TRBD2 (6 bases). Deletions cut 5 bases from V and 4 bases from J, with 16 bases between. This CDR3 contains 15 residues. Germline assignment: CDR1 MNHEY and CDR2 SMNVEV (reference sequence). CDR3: CASSPRGGEADTQYF. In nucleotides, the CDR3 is TGTGCCAGCAGTCCGCGGGGAGGTGAAGCAGATACGCAGTATTTT.

In DNA form, the CDR3 reads TGTGCCAGCAGCCTCGCCATAGCACTAGCGCTGACAGATACGCAGTATTTT. Its translation: CASSLAIALALTDTQYF. The chain uses TRBV5-6 and TRBJ2-3, with 7 bases that match TRBD2. V lost 4 bases to trimming and J lost 3 bases; unmatched junction nucleotides: 14. The CDR3 loop spans 17 amino acids. Per the germline V gene, CDR1 is SGHDT and CDR2 is YYEEEE.

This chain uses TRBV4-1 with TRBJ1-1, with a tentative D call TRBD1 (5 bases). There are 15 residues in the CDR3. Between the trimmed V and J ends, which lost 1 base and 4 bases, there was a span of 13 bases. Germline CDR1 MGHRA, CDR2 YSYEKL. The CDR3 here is CASSQGGTGVTEAFF. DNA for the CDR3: TGCGCCAGCAGCCAAGGAGGTACAGGAGTCACTGAAGCTTTCTTT.

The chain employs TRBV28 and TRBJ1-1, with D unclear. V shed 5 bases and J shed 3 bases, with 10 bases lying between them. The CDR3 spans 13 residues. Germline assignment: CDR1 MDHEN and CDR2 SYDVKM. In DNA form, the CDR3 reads TGTGCCAGCAGTACCCGGGGATACACTGAAGCTTTCTTT. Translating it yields CASSTRGYTEAFF.

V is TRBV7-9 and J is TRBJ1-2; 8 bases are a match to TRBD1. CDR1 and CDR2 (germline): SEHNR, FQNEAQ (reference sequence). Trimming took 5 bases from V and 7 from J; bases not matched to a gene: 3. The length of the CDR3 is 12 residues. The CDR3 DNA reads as TGTGCCAGCAGCATTGACAGGGGTGGCTACACCTTC. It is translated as CASSIDRGGYTF.

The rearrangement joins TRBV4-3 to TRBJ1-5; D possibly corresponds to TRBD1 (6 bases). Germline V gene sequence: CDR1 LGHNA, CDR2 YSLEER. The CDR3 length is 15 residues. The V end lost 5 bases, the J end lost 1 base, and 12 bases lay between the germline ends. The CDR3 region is CASSTDSLSNQPQHF. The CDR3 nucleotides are TGCGCCAGCAGCACGGACAGCCTGAGCAATCAGCCCCAGCATTTT.

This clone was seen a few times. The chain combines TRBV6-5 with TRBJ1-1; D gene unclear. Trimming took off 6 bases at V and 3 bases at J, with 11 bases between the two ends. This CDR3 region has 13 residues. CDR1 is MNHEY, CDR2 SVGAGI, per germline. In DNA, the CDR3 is TGTGCCAGCAGCCGCCAGAGGGACACTGAAGCTTTCTTT. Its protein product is CASSRQRDTEAFF.

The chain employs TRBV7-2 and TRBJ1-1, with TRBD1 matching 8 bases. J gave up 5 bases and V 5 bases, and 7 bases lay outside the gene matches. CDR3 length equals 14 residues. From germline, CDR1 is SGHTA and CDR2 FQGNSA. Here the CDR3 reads CASSAGQGWTEAFF. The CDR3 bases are TGTGCCAGCAGCGCCGGACAGGGCTGGACTGAAGCTTTCTTT.

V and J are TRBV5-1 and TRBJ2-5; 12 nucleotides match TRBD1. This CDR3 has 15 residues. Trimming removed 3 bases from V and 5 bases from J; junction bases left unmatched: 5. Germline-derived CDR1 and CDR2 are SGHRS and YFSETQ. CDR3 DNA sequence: TGCGCCAGCAGCTCCGGGACAGGGGGCGTGGAGACCCAGTACTTC. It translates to CASSSGTGGVETQYF.

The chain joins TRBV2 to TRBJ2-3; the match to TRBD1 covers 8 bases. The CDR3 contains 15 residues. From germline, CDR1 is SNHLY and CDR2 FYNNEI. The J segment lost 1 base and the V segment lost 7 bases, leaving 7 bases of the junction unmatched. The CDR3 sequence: CASTLATGGTDTQYF. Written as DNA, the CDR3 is TGTGCCAGCACCTTAGCGACAGGGGGCACAGATACGCAGTATTTT.

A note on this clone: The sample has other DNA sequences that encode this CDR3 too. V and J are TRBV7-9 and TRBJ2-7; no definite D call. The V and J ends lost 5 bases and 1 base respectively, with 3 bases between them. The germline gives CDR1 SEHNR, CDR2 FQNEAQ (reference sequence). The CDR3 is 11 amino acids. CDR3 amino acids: CASSLSYEQYF. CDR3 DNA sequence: TGTGCCAGCAGCCTTTCCTACGAGCAGTACTTC.